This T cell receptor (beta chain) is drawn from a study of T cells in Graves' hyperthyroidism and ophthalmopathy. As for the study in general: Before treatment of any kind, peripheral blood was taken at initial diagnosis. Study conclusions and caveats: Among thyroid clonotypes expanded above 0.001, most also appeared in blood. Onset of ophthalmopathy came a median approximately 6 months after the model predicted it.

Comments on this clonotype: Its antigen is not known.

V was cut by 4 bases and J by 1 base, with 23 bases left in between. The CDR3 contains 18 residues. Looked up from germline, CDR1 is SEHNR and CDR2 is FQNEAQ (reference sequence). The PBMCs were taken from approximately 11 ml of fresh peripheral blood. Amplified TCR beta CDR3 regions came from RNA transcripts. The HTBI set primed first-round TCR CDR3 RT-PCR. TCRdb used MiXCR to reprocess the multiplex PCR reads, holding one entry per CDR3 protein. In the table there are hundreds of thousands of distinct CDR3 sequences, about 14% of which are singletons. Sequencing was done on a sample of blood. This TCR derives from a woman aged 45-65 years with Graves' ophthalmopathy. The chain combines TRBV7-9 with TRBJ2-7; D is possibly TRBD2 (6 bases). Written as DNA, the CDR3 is TGTGCCAGCAGCTCCCCTGGTGGAGGGAATAGTGTGTCCTACGAGCAGTACTTC. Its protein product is CASSSPGGGNSVSYEQYF.